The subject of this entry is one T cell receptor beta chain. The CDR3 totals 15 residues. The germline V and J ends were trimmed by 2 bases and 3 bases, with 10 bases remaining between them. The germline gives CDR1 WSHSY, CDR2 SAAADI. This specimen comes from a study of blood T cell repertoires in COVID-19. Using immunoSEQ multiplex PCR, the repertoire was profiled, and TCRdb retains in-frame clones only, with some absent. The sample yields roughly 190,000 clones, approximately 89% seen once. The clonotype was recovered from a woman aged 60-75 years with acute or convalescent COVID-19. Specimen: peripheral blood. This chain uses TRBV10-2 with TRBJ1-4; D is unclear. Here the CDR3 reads CASSERSRPNEKLFF. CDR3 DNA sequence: TGCGCCAGCAGTGAGAGGAGTAGACCTAATGAAAAACTGTTTTTT.